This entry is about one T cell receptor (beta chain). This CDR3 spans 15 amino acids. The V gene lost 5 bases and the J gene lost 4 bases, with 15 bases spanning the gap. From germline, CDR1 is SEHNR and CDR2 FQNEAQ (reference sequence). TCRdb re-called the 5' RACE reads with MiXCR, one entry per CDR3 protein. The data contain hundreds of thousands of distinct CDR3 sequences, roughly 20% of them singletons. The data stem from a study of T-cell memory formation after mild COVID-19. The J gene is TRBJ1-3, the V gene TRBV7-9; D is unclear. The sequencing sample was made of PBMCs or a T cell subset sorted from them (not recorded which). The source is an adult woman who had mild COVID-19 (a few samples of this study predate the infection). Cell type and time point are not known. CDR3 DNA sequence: TGTGCCAGCAGCCGTCGAGAATTGGGCGGAAACACCATATATTTT. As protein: CASSRRELGGNTIYF.